This T cell receptor beta chain was captured by sequencing in a study of kidney transplant recipient with SARS-CoV-2 infection. TCRdb redid the calling of the reads with MiXCR, one entry per CDR3 protein. This table has approximately 250,000 distinct CDR3 sequences, under 35% appearing once. This clonotype was recorded many times. The TCR was taken from a male patient aged 30 to 40 who had COVID-19 and was a kidney transplant recipient. Some T cells may arise from the graft donor. The source was a blood sample, collected at baseline and on day 111 from a kidney transplant recipient.

The CDR3 sequence is CASSVDVNTGELFF. Written as DNA, the CDR3 is TGTGCCAGCAGCGTAGACGTGAACACCGGGGAGCTGTTTTTT. This rearrangement joins TRBV9 to TRBJ2-2; D is unclear. V gave up 0 bases and J gave up 1 base, with 4 bases separating them. The CDR3 is made up of 14 amino acids. CDR1 is SGDLS and CDR2 is YYNGEE in the germline V gene.